This record concerns one T cell receptor beta chain sequence. The specificity of this receptor is unknown. No per-base quality is available; no much larger clone lies one base away. In total, fewer than 750 healthy bone marrow donors made up the cohort. Cohort members were all nominally healthy when sampled, although unrecorded immune exposures were likely present. The donor was CMV seronegative and was included in the group of 352 seronegative cohort members. Each donor provided a peripheral blood sample, and peripheral blood mononuclear cells were used for TCR beta sequencing. The Qiagen DNeasy Blood Extraction Kit was used to extract genomic DNA from the blood cell samples. Libraries were constructed by the immunoSEQ multiplex PCR assay. For the multiplex PCR, a mixture combining 60 forward primers for TCR Vbeta segments and 13 reverse primers for TCR Jbeta segments was used. The CDR3 region of rearranged TCR beta genes was amplified from genomic DNA by a multiplex PCR assay. On the Illumina HiSeq System, the amplified TCR beta libraries were sequenced as 87-base-pair reads. The study's processing was this. Across the 600 to 700 repertoires, a later analysis counted 78 million or so unique TCR beta chains, roughly 11 million of which were shared by at least two donors. A nearest-neighbor algorithm error-corrected the raw reads and collapsed the reads into unique sequences, merging closely related sequences to remove PCR and sequencing errors. V, D and J gene segments were assigned by aligning CDR3 sequences to IMGT reference sequences. For a sequence to be retained, a match of at least six nucleotides to both a V gene segment and a J gene segment was required. Rearrangements were classified as productive when the CDR3 lacked stop codons and remained in frame with V and J, and all other rearrangements were classified as non-productive. CDR3 was defined by IMGT convention, running from the second conserved V-encoded cysteine to the conserved J-encoded phenylalanine. The earlier analysis of about 610 of the donors excluded any sequence lacking an unambiguous match to a single V gene segment. In an earlier analysis of about 590 of the donors, a V segment was called functional when productive rearrangements were above 56.7%, and segregating when the standard deviation between donors exceeded 5%. A statistical classification framework was built to diagnose cytomegalovirus status from the catalog of TCR beta chain sequences. V and J gene assignment, in a later analysis, came from comparing TCR nucleotide sequences with IMGT/GENE-DB human TR gene sequences. In a later analysis, CDR3 sequences and most-parsimonious VDJ recombination scenarios were assigned using the TCRdist pipeline. In a later analysis, every TCR beta chain was defined by the combination of its CDR3 amino acid sequence and its V-gene family, and reads without a unique V-gene family were dropped. As a way to deal with suspected cross-contamination and a sequencing artifact, a later analysis dropped 640 or so nucleotide sequences that were highly shared and had low generation probability. In a later analysis, a clonal expansion index for each public chain was calculated from normalized within-repertoire ranks of inferred template counts. Generation probabilities in a later analysis came from a VDJ recombination model fitted to out-of-frame rearrangements, and those results were checked against IGoR. A later analysis scored TCR-TCR, TCR-HLA and TCR-CMV co-occurrence with hypergeometric tests, applying a repertoire-size bias correction to TCR pairs. To estimate false discovery rates, a later analysis permuted the HLA or CMV assignments 20 times. In a later analysis, co-occurring TCRs were grouped using DBSCAN, with TCRdist sequence similarity added in when clustering inside HLA-allele-positive subsets. Co-occurrence clustering excluded repertoires with fewer than 30,000 or more than 120,000 public chains, plus five with anomalous nucleotide sharing. In TCRdb, the immuneACCESS table is reduced to in-frame sequences with V and J assigned. These tables do not hold every clone; where another copy was compared, an unresolved V gene accounts for under half, and the others remain unexplained. V, J and clone size were drawn from that table, and D and trimming were deduced from the DNA. The table for this sample lists approximately 130,000 clones; 79% of them were counted only once. Approximately 1% of the sample is taken by the ten largest.

Trimming leaves V shorter by 3 bases and J shorter by 8 bases, with the junction holding 1 base beyond the gene matches. The CDR1 and CDR2 encoded by the germline V gene (reference sequence) are LNHDA and SQIVND. The CDR3 contains 14 residues, cysteine and phenylalanine counted. The retained sequence is limited to the CDR3, 42 bases, with the frame set at the first base. This sample is drawn from a study of cytomegalovirus exposure and HLA in healthy donors (dated by TCRdb to between 2016 and 2019). Looking at the study overall: According to an earlier analysis of several hundred of the donors, roughly 180 million T cells yielded some 110 million unique TCR beta sequences and around 280 Gb of sequence data. Among roughly 400 genotyped donors of the cohort, an average of about 240,000 unique TCR beta nucleotide sequences was sequenced per donor, of which 15% to 20% were non-productive. Because of strong linkage in the cohort, five DR-DQ haplotypes were treated as single units for association and clustering. A separate validation cohort of roughly 120 different subjects was used in addition to the approximately 700-subject first cohort. Using immunosequencing, the study profiled T cell repertoires from 640 or so subjects and related those repertoires to cytomegalovirus serostatus. Rather than using new phenotypic data, the later analysis identified candidate immune exposures from TCR beta sequences and from how often those sequences occurred across donors. All discovery cohort repertoires had been generated on a single sequencing platform. In an earlier analysis of 587 of the donors, high-throughput TCR beta sequencing was used to judge whether each TCR beta V gene segment behaved as functional or pseudogenic. The study combined high-throughput TCR immunosequencing, statistical association of individual TCRs with disease status, and machine learning to predict cytomegalovirus infection status. Donor age, sex, ethnicity and CMV serostatus were compiled alongside the repertoire data. In a later genetic analysis, genome-wide SNP genotypes for about 55% of the roughly 670 donors were used, and that subset was treated as a discovery cohort. The aim of the study was to test whether cataloging public T cell receptors could identify signatures of past pathogen exposure. HLA typing covered class I and class II loci at four-digit resolution. About 280 gigabases of sequencing data and roughly 81 million unique TCR sequences made up an early release that covered several hundred HLA-typed donors. A later analysis re-analyzed previously published TCR beta repertoires from 660 or so donors and added high-resolution HLA genotyping to study TCR occurrence patterns. The number of donors typed differed by locus, with about 629-640 for A, B, C, DRB1 and DQB1, roughly 520 for DQA1, some 570 for DPA1, and some 450 for DPB1. Among the approximately 400 genotyped donors, around 81% belonged to the genetic ancestry cluster associated with self-reported Caucasian donors.

The research as a whole found: A further reported finding was that TCR beta sequences accurately predicted the HLA-A and HLA-B alleles for most subjects in the first cohort. This cohort had only TCR beta chains sequenced, and the lack of alpha or paired-chain data limited which features could be detected. HLA typing was unavailable for some donors at each locus, so association tests used only the typed subset. A later genetic analysis reported fewer N-insertions in productive TCRs among donors in an Asian-associated ancestry cluster than the roughly 700-donor mean. The classifier was reported to diagnose cytomegalovirus status with high specificity and sensitivity in both the original cohort and the validation cohort. In vitro tests confirmed that three of the cytomegalovirus-associated TCR beta chains recognize cytomegalovirus antigens. In a later genetic analysis, a missense DCLRE1C variant was associated with V-gene and J-gene trimming of TCR beta chains, and the association was replicated in an independent cohort. Strong co-occurrence of HLA alleles, especially DR and DQ, made assigning TCR associations to individual alleles difficult. According to a later analysis, TCR association rates differed among HLA loci, with DRB1 alleles showing the most associated TCRs and HLA-C alleles showing the fewest. It was suggested by the authors that the approach could potentially be generalized to other disease states and immunological phenotypes. Most TCR sequences were observed very rarely across donors, whereas some public TCRs were present in many individuals. According to a later analysis, parvovirus B19, influenza, CMV and Epstein-Barr virus appeared linked to several top co-occurrence clusters. In a later analysis, HLA-associated TCR beta chains were found to be more clonally expanded and to have lower generation probabilities than equally common non-associated chains. The study gave a list of about 170 TCR beta chains associated with cytomegalovirus. A cluster of highly shared sequence variants was judged likely to be a technical artifact of the sequencing pipeline. Correlated functional status among segregating V segments might be attributable to linkage disequilibrium, but an unknown experimental factor could not be ruled out. An earlier analysis of approximately 530 of the donors showed that most TCR beta V segments appeared in productive rearrangements either about 90% or about 30% of the time, which broadly matched IMGT annotations. At a false discovery rate of 0.05, a later analysis linked around 17,000 TCR beta sequences to specific HLA alleles. Presence/absence analyses assumed roughly uniform sequencing depth across donors, an assumption that may not hold. Immune exposure information for the cohort was limited to CMV serostatus. Because the 87-base-pair reads could not distinguish some IMGT-functional V segments, including TRBV6-2 and TRBV6-3, those segments were excluded. According to a later analysis, most CMV-associated TCR beta chains appeared to be HLA-restricted, and the HLA associations seemed to be driven largely by CMV exposure. Because counts were too low, roughly 17 rarely observed V segments, including chromosome 9 orphons, were left out of the earlier analysis of approximately 500 of the donors.

The sequence links TRBV19 to TRBJ1-4, with 12 bases aligning to TRBD1. The sample comprised PBMCs. The receptor comes from a male donor in good health and CMV-seronegative. CDR3 loop: CASSIGTGGEKLFF. The DNA sequence is given as TGTGCCAGTAGTATTGGGACAGGGGGCGAAAAACTGTTTTTT. Outside the CDR3, residues come from the reference TRBV19 and TRBJ1-4 proteins, so the full variable domain is: DGGITQSPKYLFRKEGQNVTLSCEQNLNHDAMYWYRQDPGQGLRLIYYSQIVNDFQKGDIAEGYSVSREKKESFPLTVTSAQKNPTAFYLCASSIGTGGEKLFFGSGTQLSVL.